This record concerns one T cell receptor beta chain sequence. Its specificity is not known. Germline lookup yields CDR1 MGHRA and CDR2 YSYEKL. With 3 bases removed from V and 4 bases from J, the gap between germline ends came to 16 bases. The CDR3 runs to 15 residues. This sample is part of a study of T cell responses to AZD1222 COVID-19 vaccine. Study-level findings and limits: Regions left unmutated in variants are reportedly the target of nearly half of spike-specific TCRs.

Profiled with immunoSEQ multiplex PCR; TCRdb holds only in-frame clones, not every one. Of approximately 120,000 clones in the sample, around 80% are singletons; the top ten hold over 25%. This chain links TRBV4-1 with TRBJ2-7; perhaps D is TRBD1 or TRBD2 (6 bases each). This specimen was peripheral blood, taken 28 days after the second AZD1222 dose. This clonotype was sampled from an adult who received the AZD1222 COVID-19 vaccine. CDR3: CASSHLPGAIYEQYF. In nucleotides, the CDR3 is TGCGCCAGCAGCCACCTCCCGGGGGCGATATACGAGCAGTACTTC.